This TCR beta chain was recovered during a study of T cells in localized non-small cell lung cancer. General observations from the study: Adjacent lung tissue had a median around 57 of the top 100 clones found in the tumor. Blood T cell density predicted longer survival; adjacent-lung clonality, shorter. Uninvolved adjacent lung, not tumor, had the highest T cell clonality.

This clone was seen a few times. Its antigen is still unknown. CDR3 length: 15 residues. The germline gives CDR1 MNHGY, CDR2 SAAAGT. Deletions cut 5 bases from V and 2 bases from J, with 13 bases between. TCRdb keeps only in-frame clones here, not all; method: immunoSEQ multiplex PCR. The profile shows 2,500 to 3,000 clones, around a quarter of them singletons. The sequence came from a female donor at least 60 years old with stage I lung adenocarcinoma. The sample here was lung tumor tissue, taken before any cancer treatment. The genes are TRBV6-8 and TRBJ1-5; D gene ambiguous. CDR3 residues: CASSGWESGNQPQHF. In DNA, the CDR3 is TGTGCCAGCAGTGGGTGGGAATCGGGCAATCAGCCCCAGCATTTT.